These 16 T cell receptor beta chains came from one sample sequenced in a study of T cells in Graves' hyperthyroidism and ophthalmopathy. Amplification yielded TCR beta CDR3 regions, with RNA transcripts as the source. RT-PCR in the first round (using the HTBI primer set) targeted the TCR CDR3. TCRdb re-derived calls from the multiplex PCR reads in MiXCR, one entry per CDR3 protein. The data contain 200,000 to 250,000 distinct CDR3 sequences, over 15% of them singletons. Input material: blood. All receptors come from a woman between 18 and 29 years old with Graves' ophthalmopathy.

The chain employs TRBV29-1 and TRBJ2-7; 13 nucleotides align to TRBD2. The CDR3 sequence is 16 residues long. Germline-derived CDR1 and CDR2 are SQVTM and ANQGSEA. V shed 6 bases, J shed 1 base, and the junction held 9 bases outside the gene matches. CDR3 DNA: TGCAGCGTCAAAGGACTAGCGGGAGATACTTCCTACGAGCAGTACTTC. Its protein is CSVKGLAGDTSYEQYF.

This clonotype was seen repeatedly, ten times or more. V gene TRBV4-1 combines with J gene TRBJ2-7; the match to TRBD2 covers 7 bases. V was pared by 2 bases and J by 1 base, with 2 bases of the junction left unmatched. Germline V lookup: CDR1 MGHRA, CDR2 YSYEKL. CDR3 length: 14 residues. CDR3 DNA sequence: TGCGCCAGCAGCCAACTAGCGGCTTCCTACGAGCAGTACTTC. This gives the protein CASSQLAASYEQYF.

The gene calls are TRBV6-1 and TRBJ2-7; TRBD1 or TRBD2 may be the D gene (6 bases each). V lost 7 bases and J lost 2, with 18 bases in between. This CDR3 comprises 15 residues. Looked up from germline, CDR1 is MNHNS and CDR2 is SASEGT. The chain's CDR3 is CASTPIEGGTYEQYF. Written as DNA, the CDR3 is TGTGCCAGCACCCCCATTGAGGGGGGAACCTACGAGCAGTACTTC.

As concerns this clonotype: The junction departs from germline at one end; a sequencing error may be responsible. The CDR3 here is CASRWTSGHYSYKQYF. The CDR3 nucleotides read TGTGCCAGCAGATGGACTAGCGGGCACTACTCCTACAAGCAGTACTTC. This chain joins TRBV7-2 and TRBJ2-7; the match to TRBD2 covers 11 bases. This CDR3 has 16 residues. Germline V lookup: CDR1 SGHTA, CDR2 FQGNSA.

This clonotype has at least ten counts. V is TRBV30 and J is TRBJ2-2, with TRBD2 matching over 10 bases. V dropped 2 bases and J dropped 6; count of bases not matched to a gene: 3. Germline CDR1 and CDR2: GTSNPN and SVGIG (reference sequence). This CDR3 has 14 residues. The DNA of the CDR3 is TGTGCCTGGAGTAGCGGGAGGGCCTCCGGGGAGCTGTTTTTT. It yields the protein CAWSSGRASGELFF. The full variable domain, with the rest looked up from reference TRBV30 and TRBJ2-2, is SQTIHQWPATLVQPVGSPLSLECTVEGTSNPNLYWYRQAAGRGLQLLFYSVGIGQISSEVPQNLSASRPQDRQFILSSKKLLLSDSGFYLCAWSSGRASGELFFGEGSRLTVL.

The rearrangement uses TRBV3-1 and TRBJ2-2; TRBD2 matches at 13 bases. Germline values: CDR1 LGHDT, CDR2 YNNKEL (reference sequence). V shed 3 bases and J 7 bases; nucleotides not matched to a gene: 5. CDR3 length: 16 amino acids. CDR3 protein: CASSQVGTSGDGELFF. The CDR3 nucleotides are TGTGCCAGCAGCCAGGTTGGGACTAGCGGGGACGGGGAGCTGTTTTTT.

This clonotype came up many times. The J gene is TRBJ1-6, the V gene TRBV6-6; D remains ambiguous. The V and J ends lost 2 bases and 0 bases respectively, with 14 bases between them. This CDR3 comprises 18 residues. Germline CDR1 and CDR2: MNHNY and SVGAGI (reference sequence). CDR3 sequence: CASSYDSAGSSYNSPLHF. The DNA of the CDR3 is TGTGCCAGCAGTTACGATTCCGCAGGTAGCTCCTATAATTCACCCCTCCACTTT.

This clonotype has a handful of counts. The chain employs TRBV29-1 and TRBJ1-2, with D tentatively TRBD1 (6 bases). V gave up 6 bases and J gave up 8 bases, with 13 bases separating them. CDR3 length: 11 amino acids. Germline lookup yields CDR1 SQVTM and CDR2 ANQGSEA. The CDR3 sequence is CSVYRQEGYTF. DNA for the CDR3: TGCAGCGTCTACCGACAGGAGGGCTACACCTTC.

Remarks on this clonotype: This may stem from a read error, because a much larger clone lies one nucleotide away. The V and J genes are TRBV9 and TRBJ1-1; tentative D call: TRBD1 (5 bases). CDR1 is SGDLS, CDR2 YYNGEE, per germline. V lost 4 bases and J 0 bases, leaving 22 bases between the germline ends. The CDR3 runs to 18 residues. The DNA of the CDR3 is TGTGCCAGCAGCCCTTCCTCCATCACGGGGGAAATGAACACTGAAGCTTTCTTT. Protein sequence: CASSPSSITGEMNTEAFF.

The table lists this clonotype with many counts. J is TRBJ2-5 and V is TRBV6-2 or TRBV6-3, with D possibly matching TRBD2 (7 bases). V lost 2 bases to trimming and J lost 5 bases, with 15 bases between them. The CDR3 is made up of 15 amino acids. The germline CDR1 and CDR2 sequences are MNHEY and SVGEGT. CDR3 sequence (DNA): TGTGCCAGCAGTTACAGGAGGGGGAGGGTGGAGACCCAGTACTTC. It translates to CASSYRRGRVETQYF.

This clonotype showed up many times. The chain employs TRBV28 and TRBJ1-5; no clear D gene. From germline, CDR1 is MDHEN and CDR2 SYDVKM. V was clipped by 7 bases and J by 3 bases, with 16 bases between them. The CDR3 consists of 15 residues. The CDR3 DNA is TGTGCCAGCAACATCGTCCTTCCCGTCAATCAGCCCCAGCATTTT. Residues: CASNIVLPVNQPQHF.

This clonotype was recorded many times. This chain uses TRBV10-2 with TRBJ2-7; D is undetermined. The CDR3 extends over 13 amino acids. V lost 4 bases and J 0 bases, leaving 7 bases between the germline ends. Germline loops: CDR1 WSHSY, CDR2 SAAADI. CDR3 amino acids: CASSVLSSYEQYF. The CDR3, as DNA: TGCGCCAGCAGTGTGCTGAGCTCCTACGAGCAGTACTTC.

V is TRBV29-1 and J is TRBJ1-4, with TRBD1 identical over 8 bases. V lost 7 bases to trimming and J lost 7 bases; unmatched junction nucleotides: 5. Germline loops: CDR1 SQVTM, CDR2 ANQGSEA. CDR3 length: 12 residues. CDR3 sequence (DNA): TGCAGCGGGACAGGGCGGCTTGAAAAACTGTTTTTT. This translates into CSGTGRLEKLFF. Drawing the rest from reference TRBV29-1 and TRBJ1-4, the complete variable domain is SAVISQKPSRDICQRGTSLTIQCQVDSQVTMMFWYRQQPGQSLTLIATANQGSEATYESGFVIDKFPISRPNLTFSTLTVSNMSPEDSSIYLCSGTGRLEKLFFGSGTQLSVL.

This clonotype was seen more than once but under ten times. This chain connects TRBV27 to TRBJ2-1; possible D gene TRBD1, 6 bases. V lost 6 bases, J lost 3 bases, and 15 bases lay in between. Germline CDR1 is MNHEY and CDR2 is SMNVEV (reference sequence). CDR3 length: 15 residues. The CDR3 DNA reads as TGTGCCAGCAGCTCACAGGGTTCCCGCTACAATGAGCAGTTCTTC. It encodes CASSSQGSRYNEQFF.

Ten or more counts support this clonotype. This chain connects TRBV20-1 to TRBJ2-2; 11 nucleotides match TRBD2. The CDR3 runs to 16 residues. V shed 1 base, J shed 5 bases, and the junction held 6 bases outside the gene matches. Germline CDR1 reads DFQATT; CDR2 reads SNEGSKA (reference sequence). For the CDR3, the DNA is TGCAGTGCTAGAGTTAGCGGGGGGGCTGGAACCGGGGAGCTGTTTTTT. Protein: CSARVSGGAGTGELFF.

This clonotype has at least ten counts. The CDR3 protein is CASTGLARGYEQYF. CDR3 coding DNA: TGTGCCAGCACCGGACTAGCGAGAGGTTACGAGCAGTACTTC. The chain has TRBV28 and TRBJ2-7; 9 bases agree with TRBD2. V trimming: 7 bases; J trimming: 4 bases; junction bases outside the gene matches: 8. The CDR3 spans 14 residues. Germline CDR1 MDHEN, CDR2 SYDVKM.